This TCR beta chain was observed in a study of shared clonotypes between healthy human individuals. Study context: The donor pool was made up of two women and three men aged 18 to 49.

In the authors' methods: Filtering differed since immunoSEQ provided only junctions, with no quality scores. Using immunoSEQ multiplex PCR, the repertoire was profiled, and TCRdb retains in-frame clones only, with some absent. V and J calls and clone size follow that table, whereas D and trimming were derived from the DNA. Of 530,000 or so clones listed, roughly 85% are singletons. The germline gives CDR1 SEHNR, CDR2 FQNEAQ (reference sequence). The CDR3 is made up of 16 amino acids. V was shortened by 1 base and J by 4 bases, with 11 bases between the two germline ends. The gene calls are TRBV7-9 and TRBJ2-6, with D possibly TRBD1 on 5 matching bases. The sequence derives from a woman aged 40 to 49 in good health. Some clones in this sample may be carry-over from other donors' samples. Material: PBMCs. CDR3 DNA sequence: TGTGCCAGCAGCTTAGGTCAGGGTACCGGGGCCAACGTCCTGACTTTC. It codes for CASSLGQGTGANVLTF.